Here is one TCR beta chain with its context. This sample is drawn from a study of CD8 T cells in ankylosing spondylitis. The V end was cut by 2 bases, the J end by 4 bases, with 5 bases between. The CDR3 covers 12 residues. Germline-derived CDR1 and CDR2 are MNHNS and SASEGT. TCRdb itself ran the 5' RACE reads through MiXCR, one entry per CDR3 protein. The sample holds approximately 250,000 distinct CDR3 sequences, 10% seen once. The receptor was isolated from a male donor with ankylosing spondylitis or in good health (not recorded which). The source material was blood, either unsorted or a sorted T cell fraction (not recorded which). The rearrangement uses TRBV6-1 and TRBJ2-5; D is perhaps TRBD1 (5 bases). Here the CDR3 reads CASSERGETQYF. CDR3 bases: TGTGCCAGCAGTGAAAGGGGAGAGACCCAGTACTTC.